This paragraph reports one T cell receptor beta chain. TCRdb reprocessed the 5' RACE reads and keeps a single row for each CDR3 protein, giving no DNA. Recorded for this sample: about 210,000 distinct CDR3 sequences. The CDR3 extends over 13 amino acids. Germline CDR1 and CDR2: SGHDN and FVKESK. The sample is drawn from a study of monozygotic twins with inflammatory bowel disease. The chain joins TRBV14 to TRBJ2-7; TCRdb's D call of TRBD1 is untestable without DNA. The TCR was taken from a human donor with ulcerative colitis or Crohn's disease, or a healthy co-twin of an affected twin (not recorded which). The material sequenced was blood. The CDR3 sequence is CASSQTGFAEQYF. Using reference TRBV14 and TRBJ2-7 for the parts outside the CDR3, the full variable domain is EAGVTQFPSHSVIEKGQTVTLRCDPISGHDNLYWYRRVMGKEIKFLLHFVKESKQDESGMPNNRFLAERTGGTYSTLKVQPAELEDSGVYFCASSQTGFAEQYFGPGTRLTVT.